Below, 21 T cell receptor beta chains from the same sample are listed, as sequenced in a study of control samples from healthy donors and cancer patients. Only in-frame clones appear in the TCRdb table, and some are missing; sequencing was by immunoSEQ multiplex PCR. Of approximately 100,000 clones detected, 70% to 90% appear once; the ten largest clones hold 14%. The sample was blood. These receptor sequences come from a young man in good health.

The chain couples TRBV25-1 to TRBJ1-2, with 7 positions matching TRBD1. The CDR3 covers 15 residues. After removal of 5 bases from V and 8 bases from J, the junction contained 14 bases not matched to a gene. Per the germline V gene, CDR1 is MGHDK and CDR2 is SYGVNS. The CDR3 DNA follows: TGTGCCAGCAGTCTTTTAGGATCCACAGGGGCCGGCTACACCTTC. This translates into CASSLLGSTGAGYTF.

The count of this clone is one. The CDR3 DNA reads as TGTGCCAGCAGTGAATATATAGGACTAGCGGGACTCCAAGAGACCCAGTACTTC. Its protein product is CASSEYIGLAGLQETQYF. This chain uses TRBV25-1 with TRBJ2-5, with TRBD2 identical over 12 bases. Germline CDR1 and CDR2: MGHDK and SYGVNS. With 0 bases clipped from V and 1 base from J, the junction kept 6 bases outside the gene matches. The CDR3 runs to 18 residues.

This chain's CDR3 is CAWSGGIGSSYEQYF. CDR3 bases: TGTGCCTGGAGTGGGGGCATAGGGAGCTCCTACGAGCAGTACTTC. The chain employs TRBV30 and TRBJ2-7; D tentatively reads TRBD1 or TRBD2 (5 bases each). V dropped 1 base and J dropped 0 bases, with 13 bases sitting between them. CDR1 and CDR2 from the germline V gene are GTSNPN and SVGIG (reference sequence). The CDR3 has 15 residues.

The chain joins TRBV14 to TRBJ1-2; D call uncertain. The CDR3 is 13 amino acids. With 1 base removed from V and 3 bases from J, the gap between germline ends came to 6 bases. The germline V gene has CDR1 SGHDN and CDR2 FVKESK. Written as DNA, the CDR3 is TGTGCCAGCAGCCAAGGCCCATACTATGGCTACACCTTC. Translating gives CASSQGPYYGYTF.

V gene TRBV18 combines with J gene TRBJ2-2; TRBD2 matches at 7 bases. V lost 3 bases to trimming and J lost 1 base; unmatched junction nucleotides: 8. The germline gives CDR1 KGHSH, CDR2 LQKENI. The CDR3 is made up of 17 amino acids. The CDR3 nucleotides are TGTGCCAGCTCACCTGGGATCGCGGGAGTGAACACCGGGGAGCTGTTTTTT. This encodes CASSPGIAGVNTGELFF.

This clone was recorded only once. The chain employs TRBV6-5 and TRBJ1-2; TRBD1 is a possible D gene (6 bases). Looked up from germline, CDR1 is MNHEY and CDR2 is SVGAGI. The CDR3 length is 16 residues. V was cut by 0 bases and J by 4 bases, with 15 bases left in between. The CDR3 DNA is TGTGCCAGCAGTTACTCGCTTTTACAGGGTCCCTATGGCTACACCTTC. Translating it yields CASSYSLLQGPYGYTF.

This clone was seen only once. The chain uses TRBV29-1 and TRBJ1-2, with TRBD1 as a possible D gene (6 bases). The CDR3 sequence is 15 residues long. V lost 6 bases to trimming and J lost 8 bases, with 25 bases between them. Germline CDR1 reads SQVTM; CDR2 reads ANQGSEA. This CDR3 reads CSVETAWGALRGYTF. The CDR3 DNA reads TGCAGCGTAGAAACCGCTTGGGGGGCCCTAAGGGGCTACACCTTC.

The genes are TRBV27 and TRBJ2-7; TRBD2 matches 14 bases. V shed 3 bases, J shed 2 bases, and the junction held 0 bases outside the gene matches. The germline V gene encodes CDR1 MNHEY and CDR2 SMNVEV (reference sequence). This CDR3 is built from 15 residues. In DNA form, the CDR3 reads TGTGCCAGCAGTTTGACTAGCGGGAGGGCCTACGAGCAGTACTTC. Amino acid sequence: CASSLTSGRAYEQYF.

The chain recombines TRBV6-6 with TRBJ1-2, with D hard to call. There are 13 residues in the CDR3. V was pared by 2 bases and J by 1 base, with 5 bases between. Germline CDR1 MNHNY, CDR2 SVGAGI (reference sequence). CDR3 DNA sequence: TGTGCCAGCAGTTACAGGGATAACTATGGCTACACCTTC. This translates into CASSYRDNYGYTF.

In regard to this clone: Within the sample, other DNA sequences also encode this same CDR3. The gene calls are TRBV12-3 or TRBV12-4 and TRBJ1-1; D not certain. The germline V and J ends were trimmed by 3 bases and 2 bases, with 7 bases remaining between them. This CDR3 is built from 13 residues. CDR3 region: CASSLGLNTEAFF. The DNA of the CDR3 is TGTGCCAGCAGTTTGGGCTTAAACACTGAAGCTTTCTTT.

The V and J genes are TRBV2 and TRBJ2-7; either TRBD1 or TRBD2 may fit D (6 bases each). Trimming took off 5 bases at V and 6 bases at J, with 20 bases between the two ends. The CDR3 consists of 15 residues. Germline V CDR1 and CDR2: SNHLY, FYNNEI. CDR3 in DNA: TGTGCCAGCAGTCAAAGCCCGGGGGCGCAAGGCGAGCAGTACTTC. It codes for CASSQSPGAQGEQYF.

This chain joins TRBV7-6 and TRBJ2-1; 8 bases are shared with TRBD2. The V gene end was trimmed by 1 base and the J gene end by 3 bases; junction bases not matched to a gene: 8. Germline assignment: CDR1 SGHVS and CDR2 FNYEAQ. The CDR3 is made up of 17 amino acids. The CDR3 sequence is CASSLVAGTRIYNEQFF. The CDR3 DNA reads TGTGCCAGCAGCTTAGTGGCGGGGACTAGGATCTACAATGAGCAGTTCTTC.

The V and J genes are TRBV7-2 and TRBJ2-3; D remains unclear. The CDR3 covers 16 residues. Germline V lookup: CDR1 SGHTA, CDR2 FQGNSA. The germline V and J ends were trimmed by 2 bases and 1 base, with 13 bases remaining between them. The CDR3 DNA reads TGTGCCAGCAGCTTATTTATCGGAAGGGGCACAGATACGCAGTATTTT. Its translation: CASSLFIGRGTDTQYF.

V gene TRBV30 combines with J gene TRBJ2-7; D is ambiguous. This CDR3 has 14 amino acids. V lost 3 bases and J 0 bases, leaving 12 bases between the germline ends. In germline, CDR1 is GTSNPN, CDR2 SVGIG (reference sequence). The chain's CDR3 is CAWSLGLSSYEQYF. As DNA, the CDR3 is TGTGCCTGGAGCCTCGGCCTAAGCTCCTACGAGCAGTACTTC.

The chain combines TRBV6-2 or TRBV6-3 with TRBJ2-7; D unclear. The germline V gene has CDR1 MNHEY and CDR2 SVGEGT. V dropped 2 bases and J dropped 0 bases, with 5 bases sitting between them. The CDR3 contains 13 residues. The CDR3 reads CASSYLGSYEQYF. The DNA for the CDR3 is TGTGCCAGCAGTTACCTAGGCTCCTACGAGCAGTACTTC.

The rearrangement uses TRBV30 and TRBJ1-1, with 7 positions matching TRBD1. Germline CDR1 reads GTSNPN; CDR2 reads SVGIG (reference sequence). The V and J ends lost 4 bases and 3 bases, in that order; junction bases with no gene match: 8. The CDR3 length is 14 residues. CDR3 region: CAWNPGQTYTEAFF. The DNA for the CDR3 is TGTGCCTGGAACCCGGGACAGACCTACACTGAAGCTTTCTTT. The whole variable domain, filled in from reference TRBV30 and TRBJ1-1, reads SQTIHQWPATLVQPVGSPLSLECTVEGTSNPNLYWYRQAAGRGLQLLFYSVGIGQISSEVPQNLSASRPQDRQFILSSKKLLLSDSGFYLCAWNPGQTYTEAFFGQGTRLTVV.

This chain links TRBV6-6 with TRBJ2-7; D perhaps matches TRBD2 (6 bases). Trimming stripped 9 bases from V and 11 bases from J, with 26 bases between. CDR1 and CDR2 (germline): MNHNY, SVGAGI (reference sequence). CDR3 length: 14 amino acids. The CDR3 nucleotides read TGTGCCAGTTCCACGGGGGAGCCAATACAAAGGGAGTACTTC. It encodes CASSTGEPIQREYF.

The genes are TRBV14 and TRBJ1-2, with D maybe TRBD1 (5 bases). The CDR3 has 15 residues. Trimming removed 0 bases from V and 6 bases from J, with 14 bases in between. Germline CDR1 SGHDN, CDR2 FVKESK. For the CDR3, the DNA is TGTGCCAGCAGCCAAGATCGCAGGGTGAGGCATGGCTACACCTTC. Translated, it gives CASSQDRRVRHGYTF.

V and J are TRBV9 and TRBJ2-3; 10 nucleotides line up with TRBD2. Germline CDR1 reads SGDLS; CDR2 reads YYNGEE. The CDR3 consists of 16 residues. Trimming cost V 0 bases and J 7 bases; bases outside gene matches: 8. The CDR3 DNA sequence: TGTGCCAGCAGCGTAGGGAGTGGGACTAGCGCAAATACGCAGTATTTT. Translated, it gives CASSVGSGTSANTQYF. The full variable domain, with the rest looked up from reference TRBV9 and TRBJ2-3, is DSGVTQTPKHLITATGQRVTLRCSPRSGDLSVYWYQQSLDQGLQFLIQYYNGEERAKGNILERFSAQQFPDLHSELNLSSLELGDSALYFCASSVGSGTSANTQYFGPGTRLTVL.

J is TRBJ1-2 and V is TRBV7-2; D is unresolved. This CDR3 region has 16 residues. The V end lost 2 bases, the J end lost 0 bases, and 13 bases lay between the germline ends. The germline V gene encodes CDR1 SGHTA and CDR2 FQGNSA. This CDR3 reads CASSLRDGLANYGYTF. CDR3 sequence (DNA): TGTGCCAGCAGCTTAAGAGACGGACTAGCTAACTATGGCTACACCTTC.

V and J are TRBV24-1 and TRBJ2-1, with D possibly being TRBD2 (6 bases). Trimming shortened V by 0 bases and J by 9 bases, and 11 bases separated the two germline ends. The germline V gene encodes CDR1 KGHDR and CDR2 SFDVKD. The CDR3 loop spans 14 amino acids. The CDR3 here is CATSDLLGGGEQFF. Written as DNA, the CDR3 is TGTGCCACCAGTGATTTGTTGGGAGGCGGTGAGCAGTTCTTC.